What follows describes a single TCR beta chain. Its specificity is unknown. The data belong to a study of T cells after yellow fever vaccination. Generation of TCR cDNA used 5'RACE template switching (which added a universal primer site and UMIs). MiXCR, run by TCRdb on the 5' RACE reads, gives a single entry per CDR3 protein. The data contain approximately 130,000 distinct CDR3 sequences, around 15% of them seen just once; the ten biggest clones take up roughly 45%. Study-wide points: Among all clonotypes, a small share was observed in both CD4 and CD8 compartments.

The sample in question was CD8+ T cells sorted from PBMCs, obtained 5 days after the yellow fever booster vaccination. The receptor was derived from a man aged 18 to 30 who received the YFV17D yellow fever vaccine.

CDR3 protein: CSQDRAPSNQPQHF. Written as DNA, the CDR3 is TGCAGCCAGGACAGGGCACCGAGCAATCAGCCCCAGCATTTT. The V call is TRBV20-1, the J call TRBJ1-5, with 8 bases that match TRBD1. CDR1 is DFQATT and CDR2 is SNEGSKA in the germline V gene (reference sequence). The CDR3 spans 14 residues.